This TCR beta chain was obtained from a study of identifying expanded T cells in peripheral blood. The count of this clone is one. Its matching antigen is unknown. Whole-study findings and limits: Approximately 2-week clone count variance significantly increased as total template count grew. Roughly 1.2 clones differed between technical replicates, versus roughly 16 and 20 over time.

Collection occurred without any documented infections or immune events in donors. The protocol was immunoSEQ multiplex PCR, while the TCRdb copy is restricted to in-frame clones and leaves out a portion. The sample lists approximately 91,000 clones; 88% were seen once. This receptor was obtained from a person between 18 and 75 years old in good health. Sequences were obtained from blood.

The CDR3 reads CSVPRTGTTETQYF. CDR3 nucleotides: TGCAGCGTTCCCCGGACAGGGACTACAGAGACCCAGTACTTC. The rearrangement links TRBV29-1 to TRBJ2-5; weak D call: TRBD1 (8 bases). The length of the CDR3 is 14 residues. The germline gives CDR1 SQVTM, CDR2 ANQGSEA. Trimming stripped 5 bases from V and 4 bases from J, with 17 bases between.